One T cell receptor beta chain is described in this entry. These data come from a study of blood T cell repertoires in COVID-19. About the research overall: Both acute and convalescent COVID-19 samples were obtained from the United States, Italy and Spain.

The germline V gene has CDR1 SQVTM and CDR2 ANQGSEA. CDR3 length: 13 amino acids. The trim removed 8 bases at V and 4 bases at J, leaving 11 bases unmatched. Original handling: Reference gene primers were amplified, and this amplification served to estimate nucleated cell counts. Assay used: immunoSEQ multiplex PCR; TCRdb lists only in-frame clones, some missing. V and J calls and clone size are given by that table; D and trimming were obtained from the DNA. The sample records 200,000 to 300,000 clones, 70% to 90% being singletons. Sequencing was carried out using peripheral blood. The genes are TRBV29-1 and TRBJ2-7, with 7 nucleotides matching TRBD2. This receptor was identified in a man aged 50-60 years with acute or convalescent COVID-19. The DNA for the CDR3 is TGCAGCTCACCCCCTTCTAGCGGATACGAGCAGTACTTC. This sequence encodes CSSPPSSGYEQYF.